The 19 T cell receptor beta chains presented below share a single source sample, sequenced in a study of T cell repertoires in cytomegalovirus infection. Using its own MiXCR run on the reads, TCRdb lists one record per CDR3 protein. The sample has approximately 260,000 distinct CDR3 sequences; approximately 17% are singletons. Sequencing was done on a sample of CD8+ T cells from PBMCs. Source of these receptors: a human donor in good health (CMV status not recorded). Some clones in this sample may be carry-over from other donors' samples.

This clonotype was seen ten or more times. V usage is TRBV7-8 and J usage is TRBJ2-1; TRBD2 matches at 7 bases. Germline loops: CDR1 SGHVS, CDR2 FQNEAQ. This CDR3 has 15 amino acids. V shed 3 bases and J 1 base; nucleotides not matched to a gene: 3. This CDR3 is CASSFGGGSYNEQFF. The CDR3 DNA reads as TGTGCCAGCAGCTTCGGGGGAGGGTCCTACAATGAGCAGTTCTTC.

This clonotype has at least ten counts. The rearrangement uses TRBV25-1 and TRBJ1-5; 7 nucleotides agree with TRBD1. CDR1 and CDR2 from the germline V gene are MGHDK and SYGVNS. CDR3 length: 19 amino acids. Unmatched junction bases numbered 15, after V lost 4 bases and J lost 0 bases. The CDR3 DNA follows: TGTGCCAGCAGTGGAGAAGACAGGGCCGAACCGTATAGCAATCAGCCCCAGCATTTT. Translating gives CASSGEDRAEPYSNQPQHF.

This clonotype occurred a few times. The CDR3 is CASSLGVTGIEAFF. The CDR3 DNA reads TGTGCCAGCAGTTTAGGTGTGACAGGAATTGAAGCTTTCTTT. This sequence joins TRBV12-3 or TRBV12-4 and TRBJ1-1; a weak D match, TRBD1 (6 bases). Trimming took 1 base from V and 7 from J, leaving 13 bases between them. CDR3 size: 14 residues.

The CDR3 here is CASNYAQETQYF. The CDR3 region has the DNA TGTGCCAGCAATTACGCTCAAGAGACCCAGTACTTC. The V gene is TRBV2, the J gene TRBJ2-5; D not resolved. The V end lost 7 bases, the J end lost 2 bases, and 8 bases lay between the germline ends. CDR1 and CDR2 (germline): SNHLY, FYNNEI. The CDR3 contains 12 residues.

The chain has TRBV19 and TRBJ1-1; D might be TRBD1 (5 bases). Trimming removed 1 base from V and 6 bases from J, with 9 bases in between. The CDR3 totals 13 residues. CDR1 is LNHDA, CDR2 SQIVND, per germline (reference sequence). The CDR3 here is CASSIALGAEAFF. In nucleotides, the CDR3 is TGTGCCAGTAGTATAGCACTAGGGGCTGAAGCTTTCTTT. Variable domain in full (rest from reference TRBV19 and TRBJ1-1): DGGITQSPKYLFRKEGQNVTLSCEQNLNHDAMYWYRQDPGQGLRLIYYSQIVNDFQKGDIAEGYSVSREKKESFPLTVTSAQKNPTAFYLCASSIALGAEAFFGQGTRLTVV.

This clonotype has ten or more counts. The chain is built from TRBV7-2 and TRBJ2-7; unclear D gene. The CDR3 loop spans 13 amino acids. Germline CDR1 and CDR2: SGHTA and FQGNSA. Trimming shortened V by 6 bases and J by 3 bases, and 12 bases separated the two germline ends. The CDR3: CASRSSWSYEQYF. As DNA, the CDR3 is TGTGCCAGCAGATCAAGTTGGAGCTACGAGCAGTACTTC.

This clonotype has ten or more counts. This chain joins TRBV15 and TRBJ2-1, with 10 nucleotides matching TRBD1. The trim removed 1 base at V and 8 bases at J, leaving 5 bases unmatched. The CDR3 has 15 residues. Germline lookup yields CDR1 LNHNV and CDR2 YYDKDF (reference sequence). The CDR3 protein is CATSRGRTGGDEQFF. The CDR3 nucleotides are TGTGCCACCAGCAGAGGACGGACAGGGGGGGATGAGCAGTTCTTC.

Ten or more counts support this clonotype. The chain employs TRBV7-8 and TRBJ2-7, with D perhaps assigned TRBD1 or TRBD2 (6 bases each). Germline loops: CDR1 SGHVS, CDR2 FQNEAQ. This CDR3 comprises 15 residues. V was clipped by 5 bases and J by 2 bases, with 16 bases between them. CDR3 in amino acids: CASSLYPGAAYEQYF. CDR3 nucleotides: TGTGCCAGCAGCCTTTACCCGGGGGCGGCCTACGAGCAGTACTTC.

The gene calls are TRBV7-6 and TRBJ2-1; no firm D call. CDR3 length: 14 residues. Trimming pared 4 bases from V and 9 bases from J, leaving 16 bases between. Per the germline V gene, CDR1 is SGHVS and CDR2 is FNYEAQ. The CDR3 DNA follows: TGTGCCAGCAGCTCCTGGGTAGGGCTGGGTGAGCAGTTCTTC. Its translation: CASSSWVGLGEQFF.

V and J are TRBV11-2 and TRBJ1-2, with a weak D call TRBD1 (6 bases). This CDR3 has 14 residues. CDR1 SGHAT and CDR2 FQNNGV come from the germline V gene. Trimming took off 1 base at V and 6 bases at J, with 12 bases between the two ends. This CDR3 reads CASSLGRDTHGYTF. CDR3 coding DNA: TGTGCCAGCAGCTTAGGTCGGGACACACATGGCTACACCTTC.

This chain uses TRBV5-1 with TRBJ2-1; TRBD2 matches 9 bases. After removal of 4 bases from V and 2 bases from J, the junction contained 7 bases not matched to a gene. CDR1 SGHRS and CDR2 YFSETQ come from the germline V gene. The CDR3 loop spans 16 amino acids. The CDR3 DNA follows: TGCGCCAGCAGCCCAACGAGCGGGGGGACCTACAATGAGCAGTTCTTC. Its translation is CASSPTSGGTYNEQFF.

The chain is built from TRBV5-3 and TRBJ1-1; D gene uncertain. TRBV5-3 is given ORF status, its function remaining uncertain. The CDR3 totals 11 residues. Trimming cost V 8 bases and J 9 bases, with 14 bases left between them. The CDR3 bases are TGTGCCAGCAGTCTGACAACGAAAGCTTTCTTT. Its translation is CASSLTTKAFF.

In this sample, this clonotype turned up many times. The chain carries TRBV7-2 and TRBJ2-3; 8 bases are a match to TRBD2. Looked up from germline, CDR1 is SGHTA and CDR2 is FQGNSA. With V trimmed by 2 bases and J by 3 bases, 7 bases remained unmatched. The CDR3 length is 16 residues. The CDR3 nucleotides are TGTGCCAGCAGCTTACGGGGGGGCCGACTAACAGATACGCAGTATTTT. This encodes CASSLRGGRLTDTQYF.

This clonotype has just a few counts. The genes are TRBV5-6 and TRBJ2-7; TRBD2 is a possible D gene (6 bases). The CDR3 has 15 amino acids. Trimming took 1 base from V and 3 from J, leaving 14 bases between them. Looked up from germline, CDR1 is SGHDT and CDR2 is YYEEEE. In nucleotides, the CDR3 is TGTGCCAGCAGCTTGAAGGGACTCTCCCACTACGAGCAGTACTTC. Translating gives CASSLKGLSHYEQYF.

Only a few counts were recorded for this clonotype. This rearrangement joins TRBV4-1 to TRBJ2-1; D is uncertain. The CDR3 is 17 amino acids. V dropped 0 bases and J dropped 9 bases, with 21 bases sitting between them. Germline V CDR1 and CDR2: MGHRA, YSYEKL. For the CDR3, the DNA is TGCGCCAGCAGCCAAGATGAAGCGCGCCCAGCCAGAGGTGAGCAGTTCTTC. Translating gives CASSQDEARPARGEQFF.

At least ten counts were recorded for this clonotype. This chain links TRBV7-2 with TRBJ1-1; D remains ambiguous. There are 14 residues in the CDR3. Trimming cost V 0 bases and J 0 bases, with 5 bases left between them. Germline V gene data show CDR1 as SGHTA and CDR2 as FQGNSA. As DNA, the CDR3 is TGTGCCAGCAGCTTAGCGCCAGTGAACACTGAAGCTTTCTTT. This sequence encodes CASSLAPVNTEAFF.

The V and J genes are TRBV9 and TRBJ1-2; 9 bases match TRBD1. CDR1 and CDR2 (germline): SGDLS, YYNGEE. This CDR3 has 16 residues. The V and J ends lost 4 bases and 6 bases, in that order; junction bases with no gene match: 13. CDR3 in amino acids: CASSILSGTGLDGYTF. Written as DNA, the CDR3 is TGTGCCAGCAGCATATTATCCGGGACAGGGTTAGATGGCTACACCTTC.

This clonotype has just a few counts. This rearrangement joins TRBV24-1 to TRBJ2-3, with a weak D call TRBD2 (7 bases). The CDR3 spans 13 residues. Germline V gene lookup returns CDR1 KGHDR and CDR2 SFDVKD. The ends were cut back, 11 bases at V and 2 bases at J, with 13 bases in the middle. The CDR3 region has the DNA TGTGCCATCGGGGGGCAATCCACAGATACGCAGTATTTT. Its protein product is CAIGGQSTDTQYF.

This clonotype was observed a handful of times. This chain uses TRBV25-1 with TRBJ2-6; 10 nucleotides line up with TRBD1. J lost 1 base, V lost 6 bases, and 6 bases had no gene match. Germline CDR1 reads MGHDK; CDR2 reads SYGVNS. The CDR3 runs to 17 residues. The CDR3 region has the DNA TGTGCCAGCAGCGGGGGACAGGGGAGATCTGGGGCCAACGTCCTGACTTTC. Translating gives CASSGGQGRSGANVLTF. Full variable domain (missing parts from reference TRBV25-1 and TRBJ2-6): EADIYQTPRYLVIGTGKKITLECSQTMGHDKMYWYQQDPGMELHLIHYSYGVNSTEKGDLSSESTVSRIRTEHFPLTLESARPSHTSQYLCASSGGQGRSGANVLTFGAGSRLTVL.